The sequence of this T cell receptor (beta chain) was determined in a study of a mutant IDH1 vaccine in newly diagnosed glioma (dated by TCRdb to about 2021). For the study in its entirety: Vaccination started 4-6 weeks after radiotherapy alone, or was given together with temozolomide cycles in the groups whose treatment included chemotherapy. Of the 25 to 40 patients who were treated, 62.5% were male and approximately 38% were female, and the mean age was roughly 40 years. Prior to enrollment, patients had been given standard therapy consisting of radiotherapy alone, temozolomide alone, or radiochemotherapy with temozolomide, with the combination given to most patients. The week-35 safety follow-up took place at visit V12, and the week-47 end of study took place at visit V13. Six visits were used for peripheral blood collection: V03 (baseline), V05, V07, V10, V12 and V13. For exploratory analyses, longitudinal TCRB deep sequencing was carried out in about 25 treated patients wherever samples were available. General findings and caveats noted by the study authors: According to the authors, sample limitations meant that analyses of patient blood samples could not be reproduced. No apparent relationship was observed between pseudoprogression and alterations in the top peripheral T cell clonotypes detected by TCRB sequencing. Immune responses induced by the vaccine were seen in about 93% of patients across multiple MHC alleles. Selection of PBMC samples for TCRB deep sequencing was based on availability.

The time point label here, explained by the study, means: week 35, safety follow-up. A 20-mer mutant IDH1 peptide at 300 micrograms in Montanide made up each vaccine dose, which was injected subcutaneously together with topical imiquimod. Patients received eight vaccinations in weeks 1, 3, 5, 7, 11, 15, 19 and 23, corresponding to visits V03 through V10. Donors had newly diagnosed WHO grade 3 or 4 IDH1-mutant astrocytomas with loss of nuclear ATRX. The samples were drawn from NOA16, a multicentre, single-arm, open-label phase I trial in Germany that tested a mutant IDH1 peptide vaccine in humans for the first time. Genomic DNA for TCRB sequencing was isolated from EDTA blood with the DNeasy Blood and Tissue Kit. The CDR3, from cysteine to phenylalanine, totals 12 residues. The sequence is cut down to CDR3 DNA, 36 bases in frame from base 1. According to the germline V gene, CDR1 reads SGHDT and CDR2 reads YYEEEE. V sheds 4 bases and J sheds 3 bases, leaving 8 bases between their ends.

The method was the immunoSEQ multiplex PCR assay. Following the manufacturer's protocol, the hsTCRB Kit was used to amplify rearranged TCR beta chain sequences. TCRB libraries were sequenced on an Illumina MiSeq. The paper's processing steps were these. The kit vendor's proprietary platform handled demultiplexing, trimming and gene mapping. TCRdb re-hosts the immuneACCESS table, in-frame sequences only. Its copies lack some clones; in the studies checked, an unresolved V gene accounts for under half of them, and the cause for the rest is not known. That table gives V, J and clone size, and the DNA gave D and trimming. The sample records tens of thousands of clones, 81% of which are singletons. About 16% of the sample lies in the top ten. As for this clone: Its target antigen remains unknown. Base-call qualities are not available, and no considerably larger clone is one nucleotide away.

The receptor was isolated from a man aged 25 to 45 with glioma. In this chain, TRBV5-6 is recombined with TRBJ2-7; the D gene identity is not certain. Sequences were derived from PBMCs, sampled from a glioma patient whose treatment included an IDH1 peptide vaccine. The CDR3 region reads CASSGSVYEQYF. The DNA reads as follows: TGTGCCAGCAGCGGATCGGTCTACGAGCAGTACTTC.